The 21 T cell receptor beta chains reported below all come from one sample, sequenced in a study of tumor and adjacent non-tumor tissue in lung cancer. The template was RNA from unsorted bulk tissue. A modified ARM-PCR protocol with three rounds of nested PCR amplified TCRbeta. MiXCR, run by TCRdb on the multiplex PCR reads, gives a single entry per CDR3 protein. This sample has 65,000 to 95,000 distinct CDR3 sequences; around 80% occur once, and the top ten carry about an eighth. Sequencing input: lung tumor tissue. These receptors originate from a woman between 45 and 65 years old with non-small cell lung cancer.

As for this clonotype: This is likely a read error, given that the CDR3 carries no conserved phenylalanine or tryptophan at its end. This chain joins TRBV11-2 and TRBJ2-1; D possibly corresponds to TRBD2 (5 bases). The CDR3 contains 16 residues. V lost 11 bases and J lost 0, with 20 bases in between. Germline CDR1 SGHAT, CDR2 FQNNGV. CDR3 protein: CARSESRQSSYNEQFL. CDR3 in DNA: TGTGCCCGTAGCGAAAGTCGGCAGAGCTCCTACAATGAGCAGTTCTTA.

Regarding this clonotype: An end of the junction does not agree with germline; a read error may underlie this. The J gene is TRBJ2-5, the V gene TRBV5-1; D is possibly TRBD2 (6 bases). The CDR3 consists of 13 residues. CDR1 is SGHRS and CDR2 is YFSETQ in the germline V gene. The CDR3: CANSPDGGETQYF. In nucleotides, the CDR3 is TGCGCCAACAGCCCGGACGGGGGAGAGACCCAGTACTTT.

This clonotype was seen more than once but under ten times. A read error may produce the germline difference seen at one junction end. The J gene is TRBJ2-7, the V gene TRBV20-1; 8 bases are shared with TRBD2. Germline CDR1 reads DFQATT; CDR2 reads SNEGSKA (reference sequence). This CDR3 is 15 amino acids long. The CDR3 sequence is CSAQHSGMNSYEQYF. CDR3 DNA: TGCAGTGCTCAACATAGCGGGATGAACTCCTATGAGCAGTACTTC.

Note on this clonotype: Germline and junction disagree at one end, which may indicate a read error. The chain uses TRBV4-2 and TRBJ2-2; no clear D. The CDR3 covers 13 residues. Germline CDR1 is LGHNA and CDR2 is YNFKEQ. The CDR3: CANSQDGTRELFF. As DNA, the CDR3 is TGTGCCAACAGCCAAGATGGCACCAGGGAGCTGTTTTTT.

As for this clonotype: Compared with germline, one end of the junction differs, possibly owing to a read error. CDR3 DNA sequence: TGTGCCAGCAGCTTAACACGTACTATGTATGCCTACACCTTC. This translates into CASSLTRTMYAYTF. V usage is TRBV11-2 and J usage is TRBJ1-2; D remains ambiguous. Germline CDR1 reads SGHAT; CDR2 reads FQNNGV. This CDR3 is built from 14 residues.

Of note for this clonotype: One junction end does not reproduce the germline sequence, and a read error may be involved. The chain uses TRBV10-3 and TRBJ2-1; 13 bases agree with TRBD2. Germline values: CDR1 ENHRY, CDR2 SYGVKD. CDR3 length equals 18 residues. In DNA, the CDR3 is TGTGCCATCACGGGACTAGCGGGACGTTCAAGCTCCTACAATGAGCAGTCCTTC. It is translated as CAITGLAGRSSSYNEQSF.

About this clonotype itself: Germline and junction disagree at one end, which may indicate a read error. For the CDR3, the DNA is TGTGCCAGCAGTTACTCCCCTTGGAACGAGCATTACTTC. This gives the protein CASSYSPWNEHYF. The gene calls are TRBV6-6 and TRBJ2-7, with no clear D. Germline V gives CDR1 MNHNY, CDR2 SVGAGI (reference sequence). The CDR3 has 13 amino acids.

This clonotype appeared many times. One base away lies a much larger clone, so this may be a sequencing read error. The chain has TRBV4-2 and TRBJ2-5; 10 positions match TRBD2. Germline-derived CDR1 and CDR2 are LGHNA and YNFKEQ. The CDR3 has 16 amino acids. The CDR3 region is CASSQLLAGNQEAQYF. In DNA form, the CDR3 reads TGTGCCAGCAGCCAATTACTAGCGGGGAACCAAGAGGCCCAGTACTTC.

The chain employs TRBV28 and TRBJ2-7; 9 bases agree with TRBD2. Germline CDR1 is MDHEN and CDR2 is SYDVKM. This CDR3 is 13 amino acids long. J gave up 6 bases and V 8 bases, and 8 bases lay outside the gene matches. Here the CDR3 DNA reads TGTGCCAGCTGTCTAGCGGGAAGGAGCGAGCAGTACTTC. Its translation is CASCLAGRSEQYF.

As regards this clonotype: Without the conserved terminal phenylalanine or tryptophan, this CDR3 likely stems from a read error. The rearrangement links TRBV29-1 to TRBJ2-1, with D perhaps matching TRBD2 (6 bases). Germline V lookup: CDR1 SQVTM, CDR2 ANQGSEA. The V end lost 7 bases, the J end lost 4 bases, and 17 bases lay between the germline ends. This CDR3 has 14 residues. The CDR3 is CSATNSGCYNEQFS. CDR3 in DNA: TGCAGCGCTACCAATAGCGGATGTTACAATGAGCAGTTCTCC.

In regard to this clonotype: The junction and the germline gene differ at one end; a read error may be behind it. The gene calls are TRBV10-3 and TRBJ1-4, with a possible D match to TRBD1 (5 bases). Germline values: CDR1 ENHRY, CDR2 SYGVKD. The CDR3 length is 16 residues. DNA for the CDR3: TGTGCCATCAGTGAGTCGAAAGGGGCGAGTAATGACAAACTGTGTTTT. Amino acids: CAISESKGASNDKLCF.

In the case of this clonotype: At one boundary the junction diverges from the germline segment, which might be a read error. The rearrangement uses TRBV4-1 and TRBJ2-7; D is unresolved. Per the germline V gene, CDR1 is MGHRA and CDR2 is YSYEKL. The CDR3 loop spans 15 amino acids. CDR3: CASIQGSHSSYEQYF. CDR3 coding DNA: TGCGCAAGCATCCAAGGAAGCCACTCCTCCTACGAGCAGTACTTC.

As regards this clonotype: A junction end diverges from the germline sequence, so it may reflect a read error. The CDR3 loop is CASSETWSNQPHHF. For the CDR3, the DNA is TGTGCCAGTAGTGAAACCTGGAGCAATCAGCCCCATCATTTT. The J gene is TRBJ1-5, the V gene TRBV6-1; D gene unclear. Germline CDR1 and CDR2: MNHNS and SASEGT. The CDR3 spans 14 residues.

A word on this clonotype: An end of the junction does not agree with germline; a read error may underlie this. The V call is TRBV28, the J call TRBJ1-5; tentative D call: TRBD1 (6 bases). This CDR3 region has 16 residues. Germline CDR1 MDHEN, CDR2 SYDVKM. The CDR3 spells CASNQDPGVSNQLQHF. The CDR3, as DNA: TGTGCCAGCAACCAGGACCCAGGGGTTAGCAATCAGCTCCAGCATTTT.

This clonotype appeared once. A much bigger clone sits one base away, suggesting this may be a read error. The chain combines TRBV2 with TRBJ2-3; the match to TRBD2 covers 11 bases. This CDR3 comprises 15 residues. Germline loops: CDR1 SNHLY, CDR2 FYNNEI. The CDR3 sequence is CTSKRLAGSTDTQYF. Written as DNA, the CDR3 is TGTACCAGCAAAAGACTAGCGGGAAGCACAGATACGCAGTATTTT. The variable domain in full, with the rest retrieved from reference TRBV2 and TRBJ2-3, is EPEVTQTPSHQVTQMGQEVILRCVPISNHLYFYWYRQILGQKVEFLVSFYNNEISEKSEIFDDQFSVERPDGSNFTLKIRSTKLEDSAMYFCTSKRLAGSTDTQYFGPGTRLTVL.

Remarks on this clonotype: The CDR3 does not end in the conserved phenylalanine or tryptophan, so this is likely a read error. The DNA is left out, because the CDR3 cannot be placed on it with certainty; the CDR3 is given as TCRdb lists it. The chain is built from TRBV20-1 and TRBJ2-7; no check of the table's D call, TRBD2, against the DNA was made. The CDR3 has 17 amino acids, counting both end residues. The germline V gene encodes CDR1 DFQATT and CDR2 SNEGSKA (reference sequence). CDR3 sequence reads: CSASGWATGGFSYEEYL.

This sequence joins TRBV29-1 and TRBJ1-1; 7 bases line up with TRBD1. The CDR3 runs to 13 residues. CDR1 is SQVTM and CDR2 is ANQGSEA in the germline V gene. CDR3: CIIDKGTASEAFF. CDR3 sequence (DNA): TGCATCATTGACAAAGGGACAGCTAGTGAAGCTTTCTTT.

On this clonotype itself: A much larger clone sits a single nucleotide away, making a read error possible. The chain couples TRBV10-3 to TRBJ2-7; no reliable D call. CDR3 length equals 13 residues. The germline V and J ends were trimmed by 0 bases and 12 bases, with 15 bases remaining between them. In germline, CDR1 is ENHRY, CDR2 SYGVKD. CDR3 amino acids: CAISESGSYEWYF. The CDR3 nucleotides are TGTGCCATCAGTGAGTCTGGTTCCTACGAGTGGTACTTC.

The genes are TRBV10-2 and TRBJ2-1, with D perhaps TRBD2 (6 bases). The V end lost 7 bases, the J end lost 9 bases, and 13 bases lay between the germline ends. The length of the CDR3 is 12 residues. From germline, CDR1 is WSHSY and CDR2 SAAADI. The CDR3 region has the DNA TGCGCCAGCAAGGGGAGGCAGGGTGAGCAGTTCTTC. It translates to CASKGRQGEQFF.

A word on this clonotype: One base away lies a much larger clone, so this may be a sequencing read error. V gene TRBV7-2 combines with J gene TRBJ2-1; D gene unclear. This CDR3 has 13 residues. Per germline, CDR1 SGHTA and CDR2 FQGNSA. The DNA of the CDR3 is TGTGCCAGCAGCCTGACTTTGGGGAATGAGCAGATCTTC. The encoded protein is CASSLTLGNEQIF.

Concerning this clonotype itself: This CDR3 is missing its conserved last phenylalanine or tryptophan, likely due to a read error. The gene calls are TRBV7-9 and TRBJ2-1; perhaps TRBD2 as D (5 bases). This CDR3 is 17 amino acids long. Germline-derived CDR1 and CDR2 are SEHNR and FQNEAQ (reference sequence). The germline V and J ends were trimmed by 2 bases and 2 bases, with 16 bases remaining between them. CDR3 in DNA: TGTGCCAGCAGCTTATGGTTGAGCGGACCCACCTACAATGAGCAGTTCTCC. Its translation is CASSLWLSGPTYNEQFS.